This T cell receptor beta chain emerged from a study of cytomegalovirus exposure and HLA in healthy donors. The study, taken as a whole, reports: In vitro assays verified that a few CMV-associated chains recognized CMV antigens specifically. Some TCR beta chains (164 of them) were listed as cytomegalovirus-associated.

Germline loops: CDR1 SQVTM, CDR2 ANQGSEA. The CDR3 consists of 17 residues. J gave up 2 bases and V 6 bases, and 8 bases lay outside the gene matches. It was the approximately 120-subject validation cohort, separate from the roughly 700-subject first cohort, to which the donors belonged. Libraries were prepared by immunoSEQ multiplex PCR; TCRdb keeps only in-frame clonotypes and omits some of them. Of a few hundred thousand clones listed, around 86% are singletons. Remarks on this clone: Its target is unknown.

The sequence was obtained from a woman under 30 in good health and CMV-seronegative. Sequencing was performed on PBMCs. This chain uses TRBV29-1 with TRBJ2-6; 12 bases match TRBD1. This CDR3 reads CSVSRDRGPAGANVLTF. In DNA form, the CDR3 reads TGCAGCGTCTCACGGGACAGGGGGCCAGCTGGGGCCAACGTCCTGACTTTC.